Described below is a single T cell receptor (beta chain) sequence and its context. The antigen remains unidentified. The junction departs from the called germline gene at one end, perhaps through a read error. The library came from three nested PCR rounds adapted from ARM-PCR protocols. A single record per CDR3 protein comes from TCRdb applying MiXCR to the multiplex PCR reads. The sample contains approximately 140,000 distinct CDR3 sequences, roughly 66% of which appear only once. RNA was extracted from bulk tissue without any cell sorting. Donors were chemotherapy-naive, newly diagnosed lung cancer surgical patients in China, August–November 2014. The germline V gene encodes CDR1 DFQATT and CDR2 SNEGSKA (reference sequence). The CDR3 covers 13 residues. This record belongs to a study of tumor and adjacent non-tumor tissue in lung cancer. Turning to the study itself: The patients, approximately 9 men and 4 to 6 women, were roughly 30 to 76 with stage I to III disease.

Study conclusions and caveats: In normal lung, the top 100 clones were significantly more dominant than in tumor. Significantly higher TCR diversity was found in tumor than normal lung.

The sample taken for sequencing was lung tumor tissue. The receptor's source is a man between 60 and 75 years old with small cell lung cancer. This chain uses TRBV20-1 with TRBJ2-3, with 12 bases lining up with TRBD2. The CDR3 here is CSPGLAGTDMQYF. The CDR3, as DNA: TGCAGTCCGGGACTAGCGGGCACAGATATGCAGTATTTT.